Listed below are T cell receptor beta chains from one sample, sequenced in a study of metastatic and nonmetastatic thyroid tumors. MiXCR reprocessed the PCR reads for TCRdb. The sample has approximately 20,000 clones, approximately 24% seen once. Input material: blood. Receptor source: a male donor with papillary thyroid cancer or a benign thyroid nodule (not recorded which). Some clones in this sample may be carry-over from other donors' samples. CDR3s include the opening cysteine and the closing phenylalanine or tryptophan. A D gene is named only where the DNA matches it firmly. Size is stated for part of the rows, as once, few or many counts, or as a class when the clone is expanded.

D gene | J gene | clone size | V gene | CDR3 DNA | CDR3 protein
. | TRBJ1-2 | . | TRBV5-1 | TGCGCCAGCAGCAGTGGGTCCTATGGCTACACCTTC | CASSSGSYGYTF
. | TRBJ1-5 | . | TRBV7-2 | TGTGCCAGCAGCTTAGCAACCCCAGGGACTGGTCAGCCCCAGCATTTT | CASSLATPGTGQPQHF
. | TRBJ2-7 | . | TRBV28 | TGTGCCAGCAGTTTAATTGGCAGTTTCTACGAGCAGTACTTC | CASSLIGSFYEQYF
. | TRBJ2-7 | medium-sized | TRBV27 | TGTGCCAGCAGACTTACCACAGGGTTCAACGAGCAGTACTTC | CASRLTTGFNEQYF
TRBD1 | TRBJ2-7 | . | TRBV19 | TGTGCCAGTAGTTACGAAGGACAGGGGGGTTCCTACGAGCAGTACTTC | CASSYEGQGGSYEQYF
. | TRBJ2-7 | many | TRBV5-1 | TGCGCCAGCAGCTTGTTTCGTCGGGTACACCCGTACGAGCAGTACTTC | CASSLFRRVHPYEQYF
TRBD1 | TRBJ1-1 | . | TRBV30 | TGTGCCTGGAACAGGGGGCCGGGCACTGAAGCTTTCTTT | CAWNRGPGTEAFF
. | TRBJ1-1 | . | TRBV7-3 | TGTGCCAGCAGCTATCAGTCGAACACTGAAGCTTTCTTT | CASSYQSNTEAFF
. | TRBJ2-5 | many | TRBV28 | TGTGCCAGCAGGGGGGGGCAGCAAAATATAGAGACCCAGTACTTC | CASRGGQQNIETQYF
. | TRBJ1-2 | . | TRBV27 | TGTGCCAGCACTTCGTTGGGGTCCTATGGCTACACCTTC | CASTSLGSYGYTF
TRBD1 | TRBJ1-2 | medium-sized | TRBV27 | TGTGCCAGCAGTTCATCCTGGACAGGGGCGAAGACTAACTATGGCTACACCTTC | CASSSSWTGAKTNYGYTF
. | TRBJ1-5 | few | TRBV6-5 | TGTGCCAGCAGTTTAACCCAGGACAGGCCCCAGCATTTT | CASSLTQDRPQHF
. | TRBJ1-2 | . | TRBV15 | TGTGCCACCAGCAGAGATCACAGCTCTAACTATGGCTACACCTTC | CATSRDHSSNYGYTF
TRBD2 | TRBJ2-3 | . | TRBV20-1 | TGCAGTGCCTTCGGACTAGCGGGGGATAGCACAGATACGCAGTATTTT | CSAFGLAGDSTDTQYF
TRBD2 | TRBJ2-3 | . | TRBV11-2 | TGTGCCAGCAGCTTAGGCCGGGGAGGGGGCACAGATACGCAGTATTTT | CASSLGRGGGTDTQYF
. | TRBJ2-7 | . | TRBV20-1 | TGCAGTTCTAGGGCCCCCGGGACATGGCACCAGGAGTACTTC | CSSRAPGTWHQEYF
TRBD2 | TRBJ2-1 | many | TRBV2 | TGTGCCAGCAGGAAGCGGGGGGGTTCTTACAATGAGCAGTTCTTC | CASRKRGGSYNEQFF
. | TRBJ2-7 | . | TRBV4-2 | TGTGCCAGCAGCCAAGAGGGGTGGTCCGAGCAGTACTTC | CASSQEGWSEQYF
. | TRBJ2-1 | . | TRBV28 | TGTGCCAGCATTTCCCCAGTAGCCGCTCCCTACAATGAGCAGTTCTTC | CASISPVAAPYNEQFF
. | TRBJ2-3 | . | TRBV9 | TGTGCCAGCAGCGTAAAAGCAGGGGCCGGCGGCGATACGCAGTATTTT | CASSVKAGAGGDTQYF
. | TRBJ2-1 | . | TRBV11-3 | TGTGCCAGCAGCTTAGTTTTCGGCATTCGGCAACCACGAAGATATGACCAGTTCTTC | CASSLVFGIRQPRRYDQFF
TRBD2 | TRBJ2-3 | . | TRBV9 | TGTGCCAGCAGTCTAGCGGGGGGGCAGGACACGCAGTATTTT | CASSLAGGQDTQYF
TRBD2 | TRBJ2-7 | . | TRBV7-2 | TGTGCCAGCAGCTTAGGAGGTGGGGGGGACGAGCAGTACTTC | CASSLGGGGDEQYF
TRBD1 | TRBJ2-5 | many | TRBV5-4 | TGTGCCAGCAGCTTTTCCAGGGGGCGTTTTGAGACCCAGTACTTC | CASSFSRGRFETQYF
. | TRBJ2-7 | many | TRBV5-6 | TGTGCCAGCAGCGGGACTGGGACAGCCTTTCCCTACGAGCAGTACTTC | CASSGTGTAFPYEQYF
. | TRBJ1-5 | many | TRBV29-1 | TGCAGCGTTGGTACAAAGAATCAGCCCCAGCATTTT | CSVGTKNQPQHF
. | TRBJ2-1 | . | TRBV6-1 | TGTGCCACCCAAACACGGAGCTCCTACAATGAGCAGTTCTTC | CATQTRSSYNEQFF
. | TRBJ2-5 | . | TRBV12-3/TRBV12-4 | TGTGCCAGCAGGGGGGAGACCCAGTACTTC | CASRGETQYF
TRBD1 | TRBJ2-5 | . | TRBV24-1 | TGTGCCACCAGTGACCAGGACAGGGGGATGGAGACCAAGTACTTC | CATSDQDRGMETKYF
TRBD1 | TRBJ1-1 | many | TRBV7-2 | TGTGCCAGCAGCTTGTTTCAGGGGGCGGGCACTGAAGCTTTCTTT | CASSLFQGAGTEAFF
TRBD2 | TRBJ2-1 | . | TRBV19 | TGTGCCAGTAGTACAAGGACTAGCGGGAGTTACAATGAGCAGTTCTTC | CASSTRTSGSYNEQFF
TRBD2 | TRBJ2-3 | . | TRBV11-2 | TGTGCCAGCAGCTTACTAGCGGGAGGGTTCGCAGATACGCAGTATTTT | CASSLLAGGFADTQYF
. | TRBJ1-6 | medium-sized | TRBV20-1 | TGCAGTGCTTGGGCCAGGGGAAATTCACCCCTCCACTTT | CSAWARGNSPLHF
. | TRBJ2-7 | . | TRBV27 | TGTGCCAGCAGTTTGAAATCATCCTACGAGCAGTACTTC | CASSLKSSYEQYF
TRBD1 | TRBJ2-2 | . | TRBV12-5 | TGTGCTAGTGGTTTGGGGGACAGGGAGGGGTCCACCGGGGAGCTGTTTTTT | CASGLGDREGSTGELFF
. | TRBJ1-5 | few | TRBV27 | TGTGCCAGCAGTTTAGTGGGTAAGCCCCAGAATTTT | CASSLVGKPQNF
TRBD1 | TRBJ2-3 | few | TRBV3-1 | TGTGCCAGCAGCCAAGACAGGGGGTTGGGCACAGATACGCAGTATTTT | CASSQDRGLGTDTQYF
TRBD2 | TRBJ2-1 | medium-sized | TRBV2 | TGTGCCAGCAGTGAAAGTGGGGGACTAGCGGGAGGGGGCAATGAGCAGTTCTTC | CASSESGGLAGGGNEQFF
. | TRBJ1-2 | . | TRBV19 | TGTGCCAGTAGTATAGCCCACGATAGTGGTGAGTATGGCTACACCTTC | CASSIAHDSGEYGYTF
TRBD1 | TRBJ2-2 | many | TRBV5-1 | TGCGCCAGCAGCCCGGACAGGGGAACCGGGGAGCTGTTTTTT | CASSPDRGTGELFF
TRBD1 | TRBJ2-3 | few | TRBV24-1 | TGTGCCACCAAATCAGGGACAGGGGATTCAGATACGCAGTATTTT | CATKSGTGDSDTQYF
TRBD2 | TRBJ2-7 | . | TRBV6-1 | TGTGCCAGCATCCCTTGGGGGGGTTCGGGCGAGCAGTACTTC | CASIPWGGSGEQYF
. | TRBJ2-3 | medium-sized | TRBV6-1 | TGTGCCAGCAGTGAAGTGAGACACCCCACAGATACGCAGTATTTT | CASSEVRHPTDTQYF
. | TRBJ1-2 | medium-sized | TRBV6-5 | TGTGCCAGCAGTTACTTATGGGGAGGGAAGGGAATCTTTAACTATGGCTACACCTTC | CASSYLWGGKGIFNYGYTF
. | TRBJ1-2 | few | TRBV25-1 | TGTGCCAGCAGTGAATATGGAACAGGTGCCTATGGCTACACCTTC | CASSEYGTGAYGYTF